The present entry profiles one T cell receptor beta chain with its context. Method: immunoSEQ multiplex PCR; TCRdb's copy keeps in-frame clones and lacks some. The sample yields roughly 190,000 clones, 70% to 90% seen once. The data derive from a study of blood T cell repertoires in COVID-19. This CDR3 is 15 amino acids long. With V trimmed by 3 bases and J by 6 bases, 4 bases remained unmatched. The germline V gene encodes CDR1 MNHEY and CDR2 SMNVEV (reference sequence). The receptor comes from a young woman who had recovered from COVID-19. The V and J genes are TRBV27 and TRBJ2-3; 12 nucleotides match TRBD2. Sequencing was done on a sample of PBMCs or T cells enriched from blood (not recorded which). The CDR3 reads CASSFLAGGPDTQYF. CDR3 sequence (DNA): TGTGCCAGCAGTTTTCTAGCGGGAGGGCCGGATACGCAGTATTTT.